This entry is about one T cell receptor (beta chain). Its antigen remains unknown. The CDR3 loop spans 15 amino acids. Germline CDR1 and CDR2: SGHRS and YFSETQ. The source of the sample is a study of monozygotic twins with inflammatory bowel disease. Whole-study results and caveats: IBD patients shared fewer clonotypes with other individuals than healthy twins, especially patients with disease activity signs. It was not supported that a single strong signal or clonotype was associated with IBD.

Each UMI, carrying a 6-nucleotide sample barcode, came from template switching. After re-calling the 5' RACE reads, TCRdb lists one entry per CDR3 protein, DNA absent. The table for this sample gives roughly 320,000 distinct CDR3 sequences. This receptor was identified in a human donor with ulcerative colitis or Crohn's disease, or a healthy co-twin of an affected twin (not recorded which). Sequencing input: blood. The rearrangement uses TRBV5-1 and TRBJ2-3; without DNA, the TCRdb call of TRBD1 cannot be checked. The CDR3 reads CASSLFGGRTDTQYF.